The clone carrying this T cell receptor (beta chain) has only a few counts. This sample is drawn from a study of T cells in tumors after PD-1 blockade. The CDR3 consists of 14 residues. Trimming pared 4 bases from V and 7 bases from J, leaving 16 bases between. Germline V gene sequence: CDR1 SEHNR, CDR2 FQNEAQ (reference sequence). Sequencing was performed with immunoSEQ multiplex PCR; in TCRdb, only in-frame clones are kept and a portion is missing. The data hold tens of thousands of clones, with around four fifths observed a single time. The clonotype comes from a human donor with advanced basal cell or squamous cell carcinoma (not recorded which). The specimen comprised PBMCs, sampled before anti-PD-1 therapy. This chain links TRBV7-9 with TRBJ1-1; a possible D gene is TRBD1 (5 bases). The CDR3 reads CASSYTQGFHEAFF. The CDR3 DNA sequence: TGTGCCAGCAGCTACACCCAGGGATTCCATGAAGCTTTCTTT.